The subject of this entry is one T cell receptor beta chain. CDR1 is SGHDN and CDR2 is FVKESK in the germline V gene. The V segment lost 1 base and the J segment 2 bases; nucleotides outside the gene matches: 4. The CDR3 covers 16 residues. Source study methods: Amplification with reference gene primers provided the estimates of nucleated cell counts. Assay: immunoSEQ multiplex PCR; the TCRdb copy retains only in-frame clones and omits some. V, J and clone size reflect that table, while D and trimming were determined from the DNA. The profile shows hundreds of thousands of clones, about nine tenths of them singletons. The sample comes from a study of blood T cell repertoires in COVID-19. Study-level information: COVID-19 samples from acute and convalescent phases originated in the United States, Italy and Spain. Sources were T cells, B-cell-depleted T cells, or PBMCs; the material itself was cDNA or gDNA.

The origin of this receptor is a woman in her twenties or thirties with active or convalescent COVID-19. The V gene is TRBV14, the J gene TRBJ2-1; 8 positions match TRBD2. Specimen: peripheral blood. CDR3 DNA: TGTGCCAGCAGCCAAGTTAGCGGGGTACCCTACAATGAGCAGTTCTTC. Protein product: CASSQVSGVPYNEQFF.